This T cell receptor (beta chain) is from a study of blood T cell repertoires in COVID-19 (dated by TCRdb to 2020 to 2021). For context, the study as a whole: Samples from collaborators originated in the United States, Italy and Spain and spanned both the acute and convalescent phases of COVID-19. The prospective study material was composed of cDNA or gDNA derived from T cells, B-cell-depleted T cells, or PBMCs. Samples were obtained from the ongoing ImmuneRACE study (first 160 participants) and from 1,254 subjects provided by 6 global collaborators. The sample metadata nearly always contained a de-identified subject ID, COVID-19 status, age in years and sex. The repertoires were released in a freely available public database meant as a resource for research on the immune response to SARS-CoV-2. HLA class I and class II types, where available, came from metadata supplied by the sample provider rather than from assay-based typing. Subjects who had been exposed to COVID-19, were actively infected with it, or had recovered from it provided the deeply sampled blood TCRbeta repertoires that made up the dataset.

The immunoSEQ Assay, a bias-controlled multiplex PCR, was used to amplify TCRbeta CDR3 regions from genomic DNA. In the authors' own workflow: Within the assay, amplification of reference gene primers was used to estimate how many nucleated cells each sample contained. Sequence reads were collapsed and filtered to measure the absolute abundance of every unique TCRbeta CDR3 rearrangement. For each sample, productive Simpson clonality was calculated as the square root of Simpson's diversity index over productive rearrangements. Drawn from immuneACCESS, this table holds only the in-frame rearrangements with V and J called that TCRdb kept. Clones are partly lost; checked studies trace under half to an unresolved V gene and leave the rest unexplained. The V and J calls and clone size are taken from that table; D and trimming were inferred from the DNA. Recorded for this sample are approximately 160,000 clones; 70% to 85% of them occurred a single time. The ten largest account for 1% to 1.5% of the sample.

Results and caveats for the whole study, not just this receptor: The amount of clinical and demographic metadata varied by source and participant and was provided uncurated.

To note about this clone: The target of this receptor is not known. No base qualities exist here, and no much larger clone lies one base off it.

V is pared back by 0 bases and J by 7 bases, with 10 bases lying between the germline termini. The CDR3 runs 15 amino acids, cysteine and phenylalanine included. Kept here is only the CDR3 DNA, which spans 45 bases and is read in frame from base 1. CDR1 MGHRA and CDR2 YSYEKL are derived from the germline V gene. Samples from volunteer blood donors who had recovered from COVID-19 were contributed by a second Seattle source. The collaborating institutions used their own protocols to collect whole blood in K2EDTA tubes. Collaborator samples were shipped for TCRbeta analysis as frozen whole blood, isolated PBMCs, or DNA extracted from either sample type.

Source material: peripheral blood. The chain is made from TRBV4-1 and TRBJ1-6; there is no confident call for the D gene. The receptor's source is a man aged 55 to 69 who had recovered from COVID-19. The DNA is as follows: TGCGCCAGCAGCCAAGAAGGGTCGGGGAATTCACCCCTCCACTTT. It is translated as CASSQEGSGNSPLHF.